These 24 T cell receptor beta chains share one sample of origin, sequenced in a study of cytomegalovirus exposure and HLA in healthy donors. PCR employed 60 Vbeta and 13 Jbeta primers. The table came from immunoSEQ multiplex PCR; TCRdb's copy has only in-frame clones and leaves some out. The table has 150,000 to 200,000 clones, 84% seen once. Sequenced sample: PBMCs. Receptor source: a boy between 10 and 17 years old in good health and CMV-seronegative.

CDR3 sequence (DNA): TGTGCCAGCAGCTGGGGACAGGGGGCGAATTCACCCCTCCACTTT. Residues: CASSWGQGANSPLHF. The J gene is TRBJ1-6, the V gene TRBV5-4; 12 bases agree with TRBD1. This CDR3 has 15 residues. Germline CDR1 reads SGHNT; CDR2 reads YYREEE (reference sequence). Trimming at V came to 3 bases and at J to 7 bases, leaving 2 bases not matched to a gene. The variable domain in full, completed from reference TRBV5-4 and TRBJ1-6, reads ETGVTQSPTHLIKTRGQQVTLRCSSQSGHNTVSWYQQALGQGPQFIFQYYREEENGRGNFPPRFSGLQFPNYSSELNVNALELDDSALYLCASSWGQGANSPLHFGNGTRLTVT.

This clone has just a few counts. The rearrangement links TRBV30 to TRBJ1-4; 8 nucleotides agree with TRBD1. In germline, CDR1 is GTSNPN, CDR2 SVGIG (reference sequence). CDR3 length: 15 residues. Losses at the gene ends were 2 bases for V and 5 bases for J; bases not matched to a gene: 7. CDR3 region: CAWSPPGQENEKLFF. The CDR3 nucleotides read TGTGCCTGGAGTCCGCCGGGACAGGAGAATGAAAAACTGTTTTTT.

For the CDR3, the DNA is TGTGCCACCAGCATTGGAAGCGGGGGCTCCTACAATGAGCAGTTCTTC. Its translation: CATSIGSGGSYNEQFF. The chain combines TRBV15 with TRBJ2-1, with 8 bases that match TRBD2. CDR3 length: 16 amino acids. Trimming took 4 bases from V and 0 from J; bases not matched to a gene: 5. Germline assignment: CDR1 LNHNV and CDR2 YYDKDF (reference sequence).

The chain recombines TRBV5-1 with TRBJ2-3; perhaps TRBD1 as D (5 bases). Trimming took 1 base from V and 1 from J, leaving 10 bases between them. This CDR3 comprises 15 residues. The V gene's germline CDR1 is SGHRS and CDR2 YFSETQ. The CDR3 nucleotides read TGCGCCAGCAGCTTGCTCCAGGGTGGCACAGATACGCAGTATTTT. Translating gives CASSLLQGGTDTQYF.

This clone came up once. The V and J genes are TRBV2 and TRBJ1-4; 7 bases map to TRBD1. Germline values: CDR1 SNHLY, CDR2 FYNNEI. The CDR3 has 16 residues. With V trimmed by 10 bases and J by 4 bases, 15 bases remained unmatched. CDR3 sequence (DNA): TGTGCCATTTTTAGGACAGGCCCAGACCTTAATGAAAAACTGTTTTTT. Translating it yields CAIFRTGPDLNEKLFF.

The chain is built from TRBV6-6 and TRBJ2-7; D possibly corresponds to TRBD2 (5 bases). Germline V gives CDR1 MNHNY, CDR2 SVGAGI (reference sequence). The CDR3 spans 15 residues. The V gene lost 6 bases and the J gene lost 0 bases, with 15 bases spanning the gap. The CDR3: CASRPGETVSYEQYF. In DNA, the CDR3 is TGTGCCAGCAGACCCGGGGAAACCGTCTCCTACGAGCAGTACTTC.

This rearrangement joins TRBV6-4 to TRBJ2-3, with 8 bases lining up with TRBD2. Germline V lookup: CDR1 MRHNA, CDR2 SNTAGT. With 4 bases clipped from V and 4 bases from J, the junction kept 7 bases outside the gene matches. The CDR3 totals 15 residues. The CDR3 DNA reads TGTGCCAGCAGTGCCGGGACTAGGGGGTCAGATACGCAGTATTTT. Protein product: CASSAGTRGSDTQYF.

The chain links TRBV7-2 to TRBJ1-3; D not certain. Trimming took off 4 bases at V and 4 bases at J, with 5 bases between the two ends. Per the germline V gene, CDR1 is SGHTA and CDR2 is FQGNSA. This CDR3 comprises 12 residues. The CDR3 sequence is CASSSGGNTIYF. The DNA for the CDR3 is TGTGCCAGCAGCTCCGGGGGAAACACCATATATTTT.

The chain joins TRBV30 to TRBJ2-5; 9 bases are a match to TRBD2. V shed 2 bases and J 5 bases; nucleotides not matched to a gene: 3. This CDR3 has 13 residues. CDR1 and CDR2 (germline): GTSNPN, SVGIG (reference sequence). The CDR3 protein is CAWSSGGRETQYF. Written as DNA, the CDR3 is TGTGCCTGGAGTAGCGGGGGGAGGGAGACCCAGTACTTC.

V is TRBV7-9 and J is TRBJ2-5; D is possibly TRBD1 (6 bases). The germline CDR1 and CDR2 sequences are SEHNR and FQNEAQ (reference sequence). Trimming left V 5 bases short and J 2 bases short, with 27 bases between. The CDR3 consists of 19 residues. The CDR3 sequence is CASSPGKPGHLNTQETQYF. In DNA form, the CDR3 reads TGTGCCAGCAGCCCCGGTAAGCCGGGACACCTCAATACACAAGAGACCCAGTACTTC.

CDR3 coding DNA: TGTGCCAGCAGCTCAGATTTGGACAGGGGAGGGGATGAGCAGTTCTTC. Protein product: CASSSDLDRGGDEQFF. The chain employs TRBV5-6 and TRBJ2-1; TRBD1 agrees at 9 bases. The CDR3 extends over 16 amino acids. The germline gives CDR1 SGHDT, CDR2 YYEEEE. With 3 bases clipped from V and 8 bases from J, the junction kept 12 bases outside the gene matches.

The genes are TRBV5-6 and TRBJ2-7; TRBD1 aligns across 9 bases. The CDR3 has 18 amino acids. Germline CDR1 reads SGHDT; CDR2 reads YYEEEE. With 0 bases clipped from V and 4 bases from J, the junction kept 14 bases outside the gene matches. DNA of the CDR3: TGTGCCAGCAGCTTGGATAGGGGGACAGGGAGGGAGGCTTACGAGCAGTACTTC. It codes for CASSLDRGTGREAYEQYF.

The CDR3 sequence: CASNGLGTGTIGELFF. The CDR3 nucleotides read TGCGCCAGCAACGGGCTAGGGACAGGGACGATCGGGGAGCTGTTTTTT. This chain connects TRBV5-1 to TRBJ2-2; the match to TRBD1 covers 9 bases. J gave up 7 bases and V 6 bases, and 13 bases lay outside the gene matches. The CDR3 runs 16 residues. Per the germline V gene, CDR1 is SGHRS and CDR2 is YFSETQ. Full variable domain (missing parts from reference TRBV5-1 and TRBJ2-2): KAGVTQTPRYLIKTRGQQVTLSCSPISGHRSVSWYQQTPGQGLQFLFEYFSETQRNKGNFPGRFSGRQFSNSRSEMNVSTLELGDSALYLCASNGLGTGTIGELFFGEGSRLTVL.

This clone turned up a few times. The chain is built from TRBV7-2 and TRBJ1-4; D is perhaps TRBD1 (6 bases). Trimming removed 5 bases from V and 12 bases from J, with 19 bases in between. This CDR3 is 14 amino acids long. CDR1 and CDR2 (germline): SGHTA, FQGNSA. The CDR3: CASSPHQVRGELFF. The CDR3 coding sequence is TGTGCCAGCAGCCCCCACCAAGTCAGGGGAGAACTGTTTTTT.

The chain recombines TRBV19 with TRBJ1-1, with D maybe TRBD1 (5 bases). CDR1 and CDR2 (germline): LNHDA, SQIVND (reference sequence). V was pared by 1 base and J by 5 bases, with 11 bases between. The CDR3 runs to 14 residues. The CDR3 here is CASSIGGWETEAFF. Here the CDR3 DNA reads TGTGCCAGTAGTATAGGGGGCTGGGAAACTGAAGCTTTCTTT. The entire variable domain, with the rest obtained from reference TRBV19 and TRBJ1-1, is as follows: DGGITQSPKYLFRKEGQNVTLSCEQNLNHDAMYWYRQDPGQGLRLIYYSQIVNDFQKGDIAEGYSVSREKKESFPLTVTSAQKNPTAFYLCASSIGGWETEAFFGQGTRLTVV.

This clone has just a few counts. The chain joins TRBV4-3 to TRBJ2-1; a weak D match, TRBD2 (6 bases). This CDR3 spans 19 amino acids. Germline V CDR1 and CDR2: LGHNA, YSLEER. Trimming removed 4 bases at V and 2 bases at J, with 24 bases between. CDR3 nucleotides: TGCGCCAGCAGCCCCCGGCTGCCGGTTGGGGGGTTCGCCTACAATGAGCAGTTCTTC. Translating it yields CASSPRLPVGGFAYNEQFF.

This clone has only a few counts. This chain links TRBV19 with TRBJ1-5; D might be TRBD1 (5 bases). Germline V lookup: CDR1 LNHDA, CDR2 SQIVND (reference sequence). This CDR3 region has 14 residues. V lost 5 bases and J 4 bases, leaving 12 bases between the germline ends. The CDR3 DNA follows: TGTGCCAGTAGTCAGGGACGGGGGAATCAGCCCCAGCATTTT. Protein sequence: CASSQGRGNQPQHF.

The rearrangement joins TRBV10-3 to TRBJ2-7; tentative D call: TRBD2 (6 bases). Trimming took 0 bases from V and 0 from J, leaving 12 bases between them. Germline lookup yields CDR1 ENHRY and CDR2 SYGVKD. The length of the CDR3 is 16 residues. This CDR3 reads CAISESGGSSSYEQYF. CDR3 nucleotides: TGTGCCATCAGTGAGTCGGGAGGCTCGAGCTCCTACGAGCAGTACTTC.

The chain joins TRBV5-1 to TRBJ2-2; D gene unclear. Deletions cut 4 bases from V and 0 bases from J, with 7 bases between. Germline V lookup: CDR1 SGHRS, CDR2 YFSETQ. The CDR3 totals 14 residues. The CDR3 DNA reads TGCGCCAGCAGCGTTACGGCGAACACCGGGGAGCTGTTTTTT. Amino acids: CASSVTANTGELFF. The whole variable domain, remainder taken from reference TRBV5-1 and TRBJ2-2, is KAGVTQTPRYLIKTRGQQVTLSCSPISGHRSVSWYQQTPGQGLQFLFEYFSETQRNKGNFPGRFSGRQFSNSRSEMNVSTLELGDSALYLCASSVTANTGELFFGEGSRLTVL.

V is TRBV18 and J is TRBJ1-1, with 7 bases lining up with TRBD1. The CDR3 loop spans 15 amino acids. Germline V CDR1 and CDR2: KGHSH, LQKENI. The V and J ends lost 0 bases and 4 bases, in that order; junction bases with no gene match: 5. The DNA for the CDR3 is TGTGCCAGCTCACCACCTAGGGGGCCCGGCACTGAAGCTTTCTTT. Encoded protein: CASSPPRGPGTEAFF.

The count of this clone is one. The V call is TRBV9, the J call TRBJ1-2, with D perhaps matching TRBD1 (5 bases). This CDR3 contains 13 residues. Looked up from germline, CDR1 is SGDLS and CDR2 is YYNGEE. The V gene lost 4 bases and the J gene lost 8 bases, with 15 bases spanning the gap. CDR3 in DNA: TGTGCCAGCAGCCCCAGGGAGGGGTACGGCTACACCTTC. It codes for CASSPREGYGYTF.

V usage is TRBV5-8 and J usage is TRBJ1-4; D is uncertain. Trimming cost V 5 bases and J 6 bases, with 5 bases left between them. This CDR3 has 11 residues. Germline CDR1 is SGHTS and CDR2 is YDEGEE. The CDR3 nucleotides are TGTGCCAGCAGTCGAGATGAAAAACTGTTTTTT. It translates to CASSRDEKLFF.

The V gene is TRBV7-2, the J gene TRBJ1-5; D uncertain. The CDR3 loop spans 14 amino acids. Germline lookup yields CDR1 SGHTA and CDR2 FQGNSA. The V end was cut by 1 base, the J end by 6 bases, with 10 bases between. The CDR3 loop reads CASSLGPGSQPQHF. DNA for the CDR3: TGTGCCAGCAGCTTAGGGCCGGGTAGTCAGCCCCAGCATTTT. Full variable domain (rest looked up from reference TRBV7-2 and TRBJ1-5): GAGVSQSPSNKVTEKGKDVELRCDPISGHTALYWYRQSLGQGLEFLIYFQGNSAPDKSGLPSDRFSAERTGGSVSTLTIQRTQQEDSAVYLCASSLGPGSQPQHFGDGTRLSIL.

V gene TRBV9 combines with J gene TRBJ2-3; 9 bases match TRBD2. CDR3 length: 16 amino acids. The V and J ends lost 3 bases and 4 bases, in that order; junction bases with no gene match: 9. The germline V gene encodes CDR1 SGDLS and CDR2 YYNGEE. The DNA for the CDR3 is TGTGCCAGCAGCGGGAAGAGCGGGGGGCTATCAGATACGCAGTATTTT. Translating gives CASSGKSGGLSDTQYF. Combining the CDR3 with reference TRBV9 and TRBJ2-3 gives the whole variable domain DSGVTQTPKHLITATGQRVTLRCSPRSGDLSVYWYQQSLDQGLQFLIQYYNGEERAKGNILERFSAQQFPDLHSELNLSSLELGDSALYFCASSGKSGGLSDTQYFGPGTRLTVL.